The 16 T cell receptor beta chains reported below all come from one sample, sequenced in a study of OX40 agonist ivuxolimab in advanced cancers. The protocol was immunoSEQ multiplex PCR, while the TCRdb copy is restricted to in-frame clones and leaves out a portion. The top ten clones hold 13% to 15% of a sample with roughly 42,000 clones, 85% to 95% of them seen once. The sample consisted of CD4+ or CD8+ T cells sorted from blood, taken in a trial of the OX40 agonist ivuxolimab. These receptors all stem from an adult with an advanced solid tumor such as melanoma, head and neck, liver or kidney cancer.

This sequence joins TRBV2 and TRBJ2-3; D may match TRBD1 or TRBD2 (5 bases each). V was pared by 7 bases and J by 3 bases, with 11 bases between. Germline V CDR1 and CDR2: SNHLY, FYNNEI. This CDR3 contains 13 residues. CDR3 coding DNA: TGTGCCAGCACTGGGGGTTTTACAGATACGCAGTATTTT. It encodes CASTGGFTDTQYF. The complete variable domain, with remaining parts taken from reference TRBV2 and TRBJ2-3, reads EPEVTQTPSHQVTQMGQEVILRCVPISNHLYFYWYRQILGQKVEFLVSFYNNEISEKSEIFDDQFSVERPDGSNFTLKIRSTKLEDSAMYFCASTGGFTDTQYFGPGTRLTVL.

The chain links TRBV9 to TRBJ1-2, with 7 bases that match TRBD1. The CDR3 length is 12 residues. The germline gives CDR1 SGDLS, CDR2 YYNGEE. The V gene end was trimmed by 4 bases and the J gene end by 6 bases; junction bases not matched to a gene: 3. The CDR3 loop reads CASSLGTDGYTF. Written as DNA, the CDR3 is TGTGCCAGCAGCCTCGGGACAGATGGCTACACCTTC.

V is TRBV19 and J is TRBJ2-7; 10 bases are shared with TRBD1. The CDR3 runs 13 residues. With 5 bases clipped from V and 5 bases from J, the junction kept 3 bases outside the gene matches. The V gene's germline CDR1 is LNHDA and CDR2 SQIVND (reference sequence). The CDR3 bases are TGTGCCAGTAGTTCGGGACAGGGGAACGAGCAGTACTTC. Its protein product is CASSSGQGNEQYF.

This sequence joins TRBV4-2 and TRBJ1-5, with no clear D. Germline V gene data show CDR1 as LGHNA and CDR2 as YNFKEQ. Trimming took off 0 bases at V and 3 bases at J, with 18 bases between the two ends. The CDR3 sequence is 18 residues long. CDR3 bases: TGTGCCAGCAGCCAAGATCACAGTACTTTAAACCCCAATCAGCCCCAGCATTTT. Protein: CASSQDHSTLNPNQPQHF.

Remarks on this clone: The identical CDR3 is also encoded by other nucleotide sequences in the sample. The chain links TRBV15 to TRBJ2-3, with 7 bases matching TRBD1. Losses at the gene ends were 5 bases for V and 0 bases for J; bases not matched to a gene: 5. The CDR3 is made up of 15 amino acids. CDR1 and CDR2 from the germline V gene are LNHNV and YYDKDF (reference sequence). The CDR3, as DNA: TGTGCCACCAGCCTTGGGACAGTCAGCACAGATACGCAGTATTTT. It specifies CATSLGTVSTDTQYF.

This chain links TRBV25-1 with TRBJ2-1; D gene ambiguous. The CDR3 runs 15 residues. From germline, CDR1 is MGHDK and CDR2 SYGVNS. V gave up 2 bases and J gave up 1 base, with 9 bases separating them. The CDR3, as DNA: TGTGCCAGCAGTGAACGTGGGCTATCCTACAATGAGCAGTTCTTC. Residues: CASSERGLSYNEQFF.

V is TRBV7-6 and J is TRBJ2-5; D gene uncertain. The J call may be incorrect, as the DNA end agrees better with TRBJ2-7. The CDR3 has 12 residues. From germline, CDR1 is SGHVS and CDR2 FNYEAQ. CDR3 residues: CASSPSQDEQYF. The CDR3 region has the DNA TGTGCCAGCAGCCCGTCGCAGGACGAGCAGTACTTC.

The chain combines TRBV7-9 with TRBJ1-2; D gene unclear. Germline CDR1 is SEHNR and CDR2 is FQNEAQ (reference sequence). This CDR3 comprises 11 residues. The ends were cut back, 2 bases at V and 7 bases at J, with 5 bases in the middle. CDR3 region: CASSLTSGYTF. As DNA, the CDR3 is TGTGCCAGCAGCTTAACGAGTGGCTACACCTTC.

This clone was found once. This chain uses TRBV5-4 with TRBJ2-2; 8 nucleotides line up with TRBD2. Germline-derived CDR1 and CDR2 are SGHNT and YYREEE (reference sequence). The CDR3 extends over 17 amino acids. V was pared by 4 bases and J by 6 bases, with 14 bases of the junction left unmatched. CDR3 sequence (DNA): TGTGCCAGCAGCCTGGCCTGGGGAGCGGGAGAGGCCGGGGAGCTGTTTTTT. Its translation is CASSLAWGAGEAGELFF.

The genes are TRBV11-2 and TRBJ2-5; tentatively, D is TRBD2 (6 bases). The CDR3 is 13 amino acids. Germline V gives CDR1 SGHAT, CDR2 FQNNGV. The V end was cut by 5 bases, the J end by 5 bases, with 12 bases between. The CDR3 nucleotides are TGTGCCAGCAGCGGGGACTTATTCGAGACCCAGTACTTC. This sequence encodes CASSGDLFETQYF.

V is TRBV5-1 and J is TRBJ1-2, with D unclear. V was pared by 0 bases and J by 7 bases, with 7 bases between. Looked up from germline, CDR1 is SGHRS and CDR2 is YFSETQ. The CDR3 covers 12 residues. Here the CDR3 reads CASSLGTAGYTF. The DNA for the CDR3 is TGCGCCAGCAGCTTGGGTACAGCTGGCTACACCTTC.

The table lists this clone with a count of one. V and J are TRBV11-2 and TRBJ1-1, with 10 bases fitting TRBD1. The trim removed 4 bases at V and 2 bases at J, leaving 7 bases unmatched. Germline CDR1 reads SGHAT; CDR2 reads FQNNGV. The CDR3 runs 16 residues. The CDR3, as DNA: TGTGCCAGCAGCTACCCCGGGACAGGGGTTAACACTGAAGCTTTCTTT. This encodes CASSYPGTGVNTEAFF.

The chain combines TRBV2 with TRBJ1-1; D is ambiguous. The CDR3 runs to 16 residues. Germline V gene sequence: CDR1 SNHLY, CDR2 FYNNEI. Trimming shortened V by 1 base and J by 2 bases, and 14 bases separated the two germline ends. This CDR3 reads CASSEVGPITNTEAFF. As DNA, the CDR3 is TGTGCCAGCAGTGAAGTCGGACCCATTACCAACACTGAAGCTTTCTTT.

This chain links TRBV27 with TRBJ1-1, with 10 bases matching TRBD1. Germline lookup yields CDR1 MNHEY and CDR2 SMNVEV (reference sequence). The length of the CDR3 is 15 residues. The V and J ends lost 7 bases and 4 bases, in that order; junction bases with no gene match: 9. CDR3 DNA: TGTGCCAGCAACCCGACAGGGGGCGCGTTCACTGAAGCTTTCTTT. It encodes CASNPTGGAFTEAFF.

The chain employs TRBV9 and TRBJ2-3; a possible D gene is TRBD2 (6 bases). V was clipped by 0 bases and J by 2 bases, with 13 bases between them. The CDR3 consists of 16 residues. Per germline, CDR1 SGDLS and CDR2 YYNGEE. The CDR3 DNA follows: TGTGCCAGCAGCGTAGCGGTAGCGGCAGCCACAGATACGCAGTATTTT. Translating gives CASSVAVAAATDTQYF.

This chain uses TRBV6-6 with TRBJ2-1; possible D gene TRBD2, 6 bases. In germline, CDR1 is MNHNY, CDR2 SVGAGI (reference sequence). The CDR3 extends over 15 amino acids. The V end lost 6 bases, the J end lost 6 bases, and 18 bases lay between the germline ends. CDR3 DNA sequence: TGTGCCAGCAGGGAACTAGGGAGGCGAGGCAATGAGCAGTTCTTC. Translating gives CASRELGRRGNEQFF.